These 24 T cell receptor beta chains were all obtained from the same sample, sequenced in a study of blood T cell repertoires in COVID-19. Data came from immunoSEQ multiplex PCR; TCRdb stores just in-frame clones and leaves some out. Of almost 35,000 clones detected, 88% appear once; the ten largest clones hold 14%. The sample comprised peripheral blood. These receptors originate from a man in his sixties with active COVID-19.

The gene calls are TRBV11-2 and TRBJ1-4; D remains ambiguous. Per germline, CDR1 SGHAT and CDR2 FQNNGV. The V end was cut by 0 bases, the J end by 5 bases, with 13 bases between. There are 16 residues in the CDR3. CDR3 sequence: CASSLDYRVSNEKLFF. In DNA form, the CDR3 reads TGTGCCAGCAGCTTAGATTACAGAGTATCAAATGAAAAACTGTTTTTT.

The chain uses TRBV5-1 and TRBJ2-5, with TRBD2 matching 12 bases. This CDR3 contains 17 residues. CDR1 and CDR2 (germline): SGHRS, YFSETQ. Trimming removed 4 bases from V and 5 bases from J; junction bases left unmatched: 12. The CDR3 here is CASSPQRGLAGDETQYF. The CDR3, as DNA: TGCGCCAGCAGCCCCCAGCGGGGACTAGCGGGCGATGAGACCCAGTACTTC.

The V call is TRBV12-3 or TRBV12-4, the J call TRBJ2-1; D is possibly TRBD1 (6 bases). The germline V and J ends were trimmed by 3 bases and 16 bases, with 16 bases remaining between them. This CDR3 spans 12 amino acids. The CDR3 sequence: CASSFGKGDIFF. The CDR3 bases are TGTGCCAGCAGTTTTGGGAAGGGGGACATCTTCTTC.

As for this clone: One junction end does not reproduce the germline sequence, and a read error may be involved. V gene TRBV7-7 combines with J gene TRBJ2-7; 7 bases fit TRBD2. CDR1 is SSHAT, CDR2 FNYEAQ, per germline (reference sequence). The CDR3 totals 15 residues. CDR3 DNA sequence: TGTGCTAGCAGCTTAAGGTCTAGCGGACCCTACGAGCAGTACTTC. It yields the protein CASSLRSSGPYEQYF.

This chain connects TRBV29-1 to TRBJ2-7; possible D gene TRBD2, 6 bases. CDR3 length: 14 amino acids. V was pared by 4 bases and J by 2 bases, with 15 bases between. The germline V gene encodes CDR1 SQVTM and CDR2 ANQGSEA. The CDR3 coding sequence is TGCAGCGTTGGGTCCGGGACGGGGGCCTACGAGCAGTACTTC. Its translation: CSVGSGTGAYEQYF.

The gene calls are TRBV5-1 and TRBJ2-3; 9 bases map to TRBD2. The junction had 6 bases not matched to a gene; V was cut back by 0 bases and J by 1 base. Germline CDR1 is SGHRS and CDR2 is YFSETQ. This CDR3 has 17 residues. The CDR3 DNA reads TGCGCCAGCAGCTTGGGGGCTAGCGGGACGGGCACAGATACGCAGTATTTT. Protein: CASSLGASGTGTDTQYF. The whole variable domain, filled in from reference TRBV5-1 and TRBJ2-3, reads KAGVTQTPRYLIKTRGQQVTLSCSPISGHRSVSWYQQTPGQGLQFLFEYFSETQRNKGNFPGRFSGRQFSNSRSEMNVSTLELGDSALYLCASSLGASGTGTDTQYFGPGTRLTVL.

This chain joins TRBV18 and TRBJ2-1; 10 nucleotides agree with TRBD2. Germline V gene sequence: CDR1 KGHSH, CDR2 LQKENI. The CDR3 length is 16 residues. V gave up 3 bases and J gave up 7 bases; unmatched junction bases: 9. For the CDR3, the DNA is TGTGCCAGCTCACCCCGTGCGAGCGGGAGGGGGAATGAGCAGTTCTTC. This gives the protein CASSPRASGRGNEQFF.

This clone came up once. The chain carries TRBV5-1 and TRBJ1-1, with D perhaps matching TRBD1 (6 bases). The V gene lost 4 bases and the J gene lost 3 bases, with 16 bases spanning the gap. The CDR3 consists of 15 residues. Germline V gene data show CDR1 as SGHRS and CDR2 as YFSETQ. Written as DNA, the CDR3 is TGCGCCAGCAGCGCGGCGGGGGCGAAGGACACTGAAGCTTTCTTT. Encoded protein: CASSAAGAKDTEAFF.

The J gene is TRBJ2-5, the V gene TRBV7-8, with 8 nucleotides matching TRBD2. The junction had 4 bases not matched to a gene; V was cut back by 1 base and J by 3 bases. Germline-derived CDR1 and CDR2 are SGHVS and FQNEAQ. CDR3 length: 15 amino acids. In nucleotides, the CDR3 is TGTGCCAGCAGCTTAGGTGCGGGGGGCAAAGAGACCCAGTACTTC. Translating it yields CASSLGAGGKETQYF.

The J gene is TRBJ2-3, the V gene TRBV30, with D uncertain. Looked up from germline, CDR1 is GTSNPN and CDR2 is SVGIG (reference sequence). Trimming removed 0 bases from V and 9 bases from J, with 10 bases in between. This CDR3 is 12 amino acids long. The CDR3 here is CAWSVPAATQYF. Here the CDR3 DNA reads TGTGCCTGGAGTGTCCCCGCAGCGACGCAGTATTTT.

The chain couples TRBV7-9 to TRBJ2-5; 8 nucleotides match TRBD2. With 3 bases clipped from V and 2 bases from J, the junction kept 5 bases outside the gene matches. The CDR3 contains 15 residues. Germline assignment: CDR1 SEHNR and CDR2 FQNEAQ (reference sequence). The CDR3 here is CASSFLGLEQETQYF. CDR3 DNA: TGTGCCAGCAGCTTCTTGGGACTAGAACAAGAGACCCAGTACTTC.

The chain recombines TRBV11-2 with TRBJ2-1; 8 bases match TRBD2. Germline CDR1 is SGHAT and CDR2 is FQNNGV. Trimming at V came to 0 bases and at J to 10 bases, leaving 8 bases not matched to a gene. The CDR3 consists of 15 residues. CDR3 region: CASSLDYSGRREQFF. In nucleotides, the CDR3 is TGTGCCAGCAGCTTAGATTACAGCGGGAGAAGAGAGCAGTTCTTC.

The rearrangement uses TRBV2 and TRBJ2-5, with 8 nucleotides matching TRBD1. The junction had 8 bases not matched to a gene; V was cut back by 6 bases and J by 5 bases. Per germline, CDR1 SNHLY and CDR2 FYNNEI. The CDR3 consists of 14 residues. DNA for the CDR3: TGTGCCAGCAGGTCGCCAGGGGGCGGGGAGACCCAGTACTTC. Translated: CASRSPGGGETQYF.

This clone was picked up a small number of times. The CDR3 spells CASKTREGEGTEAFF. The DNA of the CDR3 is TGTGCCAGCAAAACCCGCGAGGGCGAGGGCACTGAAGCTTTCTTT. The V call is TRBV7-9, the J call TRBJ1-1; D is uncertain. Germline V gives CDR1 SEHNR, CDR2 FQNEAQ (reference sequence). Trimming removed 7 bases at V and 4 bases at J, with 19 bases between. This CDR3 contains 15 residues.

The chain combines TRBV11-1 with TRBJ2-7; 10 positions match TRBD1. This CDR3 is built from 15 residues. Germline lookup yields CDR1 SGHAT and CDR2 FQDESV (reference sequence). V lost 5 bases, J lost 6 bases, and 10 bases stayed unmatched. The CDR3 loop reads CASSPDDRGPFEQYF. Here the CDR3 DNA reads TGTGCCAGCAGCCCCGACGACAGGGGGCCGTTCGAGCAGTACTTC.

CDR3 DNA: TGTGCCAGCAGCCAAGATGGAGGCGGGATAGTCAATGAGCAGTTCTTC. It codes for CASSQDGGGIVNEQFF. The J gene is TRBJ2-1, the V gene TRBV3-1 (or the pseudogene TRBV3-2); maybe TRBD2 (6 bases). V was shortened by 0 bases and J by 6 bases, with 15 bases between the two germline ends. This CDR3 comprises 16 residues. Germline-derived CDR1 and CDR2 are LGHDT and YNNKEL (reference sequence).

V gene TRBV7-2 combines with J gene TRBJ2-1; unclear D gene. This CDR3 comprises 17 residues. Germline V lookup: CDR1 SGHTA, CDR2 FQGNSA. V was pared by 5 bases and J by 0 bases, with 17 bases between. The CDR3 loop reads CASSLTLKPSSYNEQFF. CDR3 coding DNA: TGTGCCAGCAGCCTGACTCTGAAACCGAGCTCCTACAATGAGCAGTTCTTC.

The chain joins TRBV3-1 (or the pseudogene TRBV3-2) to TRBJ2-7; 9 nucleotides align to TRBD1. CDR1 is LGHDT and CDR2 is YNNKEL in the germline V gene (reference sequence). This CDR3 is 17 amino acids long. Losses at the gene ends were 0 bases for V and 2 bases for J; bases not matched to a gene: 8. CDR3 residues: CASSQEMDRGSPYEQYF. As DNA, the CDR3 is TGTGCCAGCAGCCAAGAAATGGACAGGGGCAGCCCCTACGAGCAGTACTTC.

The gene calls are TRBV6-5 and TRBJ2-5, with 7 nucleotides matching TRBD1. Germline V CDR1 and CDR2: MNHEY, SVGAGI. There are 14 residues in the CDR3. The V and J ends lost 6 bases and 5 bases, in that order; junction bases with no gene match: 9. CDR3 loop: CASSSTGRRETQYF. The DNA for the CDR3 is TGTGCCAGCAGCTCGACAGGGCGGAGGGAGACCCAGTACTTC.

The chain links TRBV5-1 to TRBJ2-1; 7 positions match TRBD2. Germline trimming cut 3 bases from V and 10 bases from J; bases unmatched to any gene: 13. Germline CDR1 SGHRS, CDR2 YFSETQ. The CDR3 runs to 15 residues. DNA for the CDR3: TGCGCCAGCAGCTCGGAGGGGACTAACCCAAGAGAGCAGTTCTTC. It specifies CASSSEGTNPREQFF. The full variable domain, rest sourced from reference TRBV5-1 and TRBJ2-1, is KAGVTQTPRYLIKTRGQQVTLSCSPISGHRSVSWYQQTPGQGLQFLFEYFSETQRNKGNFPGRFSGRQFSNSRSEMNVSTLELGDSALYLCASSSEGTNPREQFFGPGTRLTVL.

V usage is TRBV3-1 (or the pseudogene TRBV3-2) and J usage is TRBJ1-6; 9 bases agree with TRBD1. With V trimmed by 1 base and J by 0 bases, 7 bases remained unmatched. The germline V gene encodes CDR1 LGHDT and CDR2 YNNKEL (reference sequence). The CDR3 runs to 19 residues. The CDR3 DNA reads TGTGCCAGCAGCCAAGCCCCGGGACAGGGAGACTCCTATAATTCACCCCTCCACTTT. It yields the protein CASSQAPGQGDSYNSPLHF.

This clone appeared a few times. This sequence joins TRBV21-1 and TRBJ2-1; the table names TRBD2, a call not compared with the DNA. TRBV21-1 is an annotated pseudogene. CDR3 size: 20 residues. CDR3 DNA: TGTGCCAGCAGCTTTCGGCCGGGACTAGCGGGAGGATCCTCCTACAATGAGCAGTTCTTC. Residues: CASSFRPGLAGGSSYNEQFF.

This chain connects TRBV3-1 (or the pseudogene TRBV3-2) to TRBJ1-1; D perhaps matches TRBD1 (5 bases). Germline CDR1 and CDR2: LGHDT and YNNKEL (reference sequence). V was shortened by 1 base and J by 4 bases, with 16 bases between the two germline ends. CDR3 size: 16 residues. The DNA of the CDR3 is TGTGCCAGCAGCCAAGCCGTCAGCAGGGTAGGCACTGAAGCTTTCTTT. Its translation: CASSQAVSRVGTEAFF.

The chain uses TRBV28 and TRBJ1-2, with D tentatively TRBD1 (6 bases). This CDR3 spans 15 amino acids. The V gene's germline CDR1 is MDHEN and CDR2 SYDVKM. V dropped 6 bases and J dropped 4 bases, with 18 bases sitting between them. The CDR3 nucleotides are TGTGCCAGCAGCATTCGTGACAGGCCTACCTATGGCTACACCTTC. Amino acid sequence: CASSIRDRPTYGYTF.